Listed below are T cell receptor beta chains from one sample, sequenced in a study of cytomegalovirus exposure and HLA in healthy donors. TCRdb keeps only in-frame clones here, not all; method: immunoSEQ multiplex PCR. The sample has 99,000 or so clones; just over 75% are singletons. Input material: PBMCs. The origin of the receptors is a man aged 40-49 years in good health and CMV-seropositive. Both conserved end residues are part of each CDR3. The D gene is left open where the match is weak. Rows may omit the clone size; those that give it use once, few, many or a size class.

V gene: TRBV11-2; clone size: once; J gene: TRBJ2-6; D gene: -; CDR3 protein: CASSLGRSSGANVLTF; CDR3 DNA: TGTGCCAGCAGCCTAGGACGGAGCTCTGGGGCCAACGTCCTGACTTTC
V gene: TRBV6-4; clone size: few; J gene: TRBJ2-3; D gene: -; CDR3 protein: CASSQSGGGSTDTQYF; CDR3 DNA: TGTGCCAGCAGCCAGAGTGGGGGCGGGAGCACAGATACGCAGTATTTT
V gene: TRBV28; clone size: -; J gene: TRBJ2-5; D gene: -; CDR3 protein: CASSQGTQYF; CDR3 DNA: TGTGCCAGCAGTCAGGGGACCCAGTACTTC
V gene: TRBV19; clone size: -; J gene: TRBJ1-1; D gene: -; CDR3 protein: CASSFAGGNTEAFF; CDR3 DNA: TGTGCCAGTAGTTTTGCGGGGGGGAACACTGAAGCTTTCTTT
V gene: TRBV7-2; clone size: -; J gene: TRBJ2-3; D gene: TRBD2; CDR3 protein: CASSSRSSGATDTQYF; CDR3 DNA: TGTGCCAGCAGCTCGAGATCTAGCGGGGCCACAGATACGCAGTATTTT
V gene: TRBV30; clone size: -; J gene: TRBJ2-5; D gene: TRBD2; CDR3 protein: CAWSHKGGRGQETQYF; CDR3 DNA: TGTGCCTGGTCCCATAAGGGCGGGAGAGGGCAAGAGACCCAGTACTTC
V gene: TRBV5-4; clone size: few; J gene: TRBJ2-7; D gene: TRBD1; CDR3 protein: CASSTGTGSYEQYF; CDR3 DNA: TGTGCCAGCAGTACCGGGACAGGGTCCTACGAGCAGTACTTC
V gene: TRBV7-6; clone size: -; J gene: TRBJ2-3; D gene: -; CDR3 protein: CASSSSAGSTDTQYF; CDR3 DNA: TGTGCCAGCAGTTCTAGCGCCGGAAGCACAGATACGCAGTATTTT
V gene: TRBV19; clone size: -; J gene: TRBJ2-1; D gene: TRBD2; CDR3 protein: CASTSGISHEQFF; CDR3 DNA: TGTGCCAGTACTAGCGGGATAAGCCATGAGCAGTTCTTC
V gene: TRBV25-1; clone size: -; J gene: TRBJ1-4; D gene: -; CDR3 protein: CASKNEKLFF; CDR3 DNA: TGTGCCAGTAAAAATGAAAAACTGTTTTTT
V gene: TRBV7-2; clone size: -; J gene: TRBJ1-1; D gene: -; CDR3 protein: CASSLGRTEAFF; CDR3 DNA: TGTGCCAGCAGCTTAGGCAGAACTGAAGCTTTCTTT
V gene: TRBV6-6; clone size: -; J gene: TRBJ2-1; D gene: TRBD2; CDR3 protein: CASTPGSGRTNEQFF; CDR3 DNA: TGTGCCAGCACCCCAGGTAGCGGGAGGACCAATGAGCAGTTCTTC
V gene: TRBV4-1; clone size: -; J gene: TRBJ1-1; D gene: -; CDR3 protein: CASSQDQAGATEAFF; CDR3 DNA: TGCGCCAGCAGCCAAGATCAAGCAGGGGCCACTGAAGCTTTCTTT
V gene: TRBV19; clone size: -; J gene: TRBJ1-2; D gene: TRBD1; CDR3 protein: CASSPQGINYGYTF; CDR3 DNA: TGTGCCAGTAGCCCACAGGGGATAAACTATGGCTACACCTTC
V gene: TRBV7-2; clone size: -; J gene: TRBJ2-5; D gene: -; CDR3 protein: CASSLDGVAVAGTQYF; CDR3 DNA: TGTGCCAGCAGCTTAGATGGGGTAGCGGTGGCGGGGACCCAGTACTTC
V gene: TRBV5-5; clone size: -; J gene: TRBJ1-2; D gene: -; CDR3 protein: CASGPSERQNYGYTF; CDR3 DNA: TGTGCCAGCGGCCCCTCGGAGCGGCAGAACTATGGCTACACCTTC